These 5 T cell receptor beta chains were sequenced from one sample in a study of T cell responses to AZD1222 COVID-19 vaccine. Profiling relied on immunoSEQ multiplex PCR, and the TCRdb table lists in-frame clones only, not all of them. The sample carries 15,000 to 19,000 clones, 88% recorded once. Sequencing was performed on peripheral blood, taken 28 days after the second AZD1222 dose. The receptor set was obtained from an adult who received the AZD1222 COVID-19 vaccine.

The rearrangement links TRBV12-3 or TRBV12-4 to TRBJ1-5; D is ambiguous. The CDR3 totals 13 residues. V was clipped by 5 bases and J by 6 bases, with 11 bases between them. DNA of the CDR3: TGTGCCAGCAGTCCAGGACTGCCTCAGCCCCAGCATTTT. Translation gives CASSPGLPQPQHF.

The CDR3 sequence: CASSETGTGGEKLFF. Written as DNA, the CDR3 is TGTGCCAGTAGTGAAACCGGGACAGGGGGCGAAAAACTGTTTTTT. The V call is TRBV19, the J call TRBJ1-4; 12 bases map to TRBD1. With 5 bases clipped from V and 8 bases from J, the junction kept 6 bases outside the gene matches. CDR3 length: 15 residues. The germline V gene has CDR1 LNHDA and CDR2 SQIVND (reference sequence). Looking up the rest from reference TRBV19 and TRBJ1-4 gives the full variable domain: DGGITQSPKYLFRKEGQNVTLSCEQNLNHDAMYWYRQDPGQGLRLIYYSQIVNDFQKGDIAEGYSVSREKKESFPLTVTSAQKNPTAFYLCASSETGTGGEKLFFGSGTQLSVL.

This rearrangement joins TRBV29-1 to TRBJ1-5; possibly TRBD1 for D (5 bases). V was cut by 6 bases and J by 0 bases, with 12 bases left in between. The CDR3 totals 14 residues. Germline CDR1 SQVTM, CDR2 ANQGSEA. The CDR3 loop is CSVRTDNSNQPQHF. The CDR3 DNA sequence: TGCAGCGTGAGGACGGACAATAGCAATCAGCCCCAGCATTTT.

CDR3 coding DNA: TGTGCCAGCACCTTGACTAGCGGGGGGATCAATGAGCAGTTCTTC. It is translated as CASTLTSGGINEQFF. The chain carries TRBV2 and TRBJ2-1; 13 bases agree with TRBD2. CDR1 SNHLY and CDR2 FYNNEI come from the germline V gene. With V trimmed by 7 bases and J by 6 bases, 6 bases remained unmatched. The CDR3 length is 15 residues.

CDR3 DNA sequence: TGTGCCAGCAGCGTAGATGGGAGGGACGCTTTCTTT. Residues: CASSVDGRDAFF. The chain combines TRBV12-3 or TRBV12-4 with TRBJ1-1; a possible D gene is TRBD1 (5 bases). The length of the CDR3 is 12 residues. V was trimmed by 6 bases and J by 11 bases, leaving 16 bases between them.